Shown below are 8 T cell receptor beta chains from a single sample sequenced in a study of lymphopenia after photon versus proton radiotherapy. Generated by immunoSEQ multiplex PCR, the TCRdb table keeps only in-frame clones and is missing some. The table includes over 25,000 clones, roughly nine tenths detected once. Source: peripheral blood, taken from a patient treated with photon-based radiotherapy. Receptor source: a woman aged 45-65 years with cholangiocarcinoma.

This clone has just one count. The V call is TRBV11-2, the J call TRBJ1-2; D is uncertain. This CDR3 is 14 amino acids long. V lost 3 bases to trimming and J lost 0 bases, with 8 bases between them. The V gene's germline CDR1 is SGHAT and CDR2 FQNNGV. The CDR3 coding sequence is TGTGCCAGCAGCTTGGACGGATCTAACTATGGCTACACCTTC. This sequence encodes CASSLDGSNYGYTF.

The chain uses TRBV6-1 and TRBJ1-1; possible D gene TRBD1, 5 bases. V dropped 9 bases and J dropped 1 base, with 15 bases sitting between them. Germline-derived CDR1 and CDR2 are MNHNS and SASEGT. This CDR3 has 14 amino acids. CDR3 in amino acids: CASLPGRRNTEAFF. The CDR3 DNA reads TGTGCCAGTCTTCCGGGACGGAGGAACACTGAAGCTTTCTTT.

The chain links TRBV4-1 to TRBJ1-2; 10 nucleotides agree with TRBD1. V trimming: 1 base; J trimming: 7 bases; junction bases outside the gene matches: 0. Germline CDR1 reads MGHRA; CDR2 reads YSYEKL. The CDR3 loop spans 13 amino acids. Here the CDR3 reads CASSQGTGGGYTF. In DNA, the CDR3 is TGCGCCAGCAGCCAAGGGACAGGGGGTGGCTACACCTTC.

This clone was found a few times. CDR3 sequence (DNA): TGTGCCAGCAGTCAGGGACTCACAGATACGCAGTATTTT. Its translation: CASSQGLTDTQYF. V usage is TRBV28 and J usage is TRBJ2-3; D may be TRBD2 (6 bases). The CDR3 has 13 residues. Deletions cut 5 bases from V and 2 bases from J, with 8 bases between. Germline V gene lookup returns CDR1 MDHEN and CDR2 SYDVKM.

This clone turned up a few times. The chain links TRBV20-1 to TRBJ2-3; D ambiguous. Germline V gene sequence: CDR1 DFQATT, CDR2 SNEGSKA (reference sequence). This CDR3 has 11 amino acids. The CDR3 protein is CSSHSTDTQYF. The CDR3, as DNA: TGCAGCTCACATTCCACAGATACGCAGTATTTT.

The rearrangement links TRBV6-6 to TRBJ2-3; 8 bases align to TRBD2. Germline lookup yields CDR1 MNHNY and CDR2 SVGAGI (reference sequence). The length of the CDR3 is 14 residues. The J segment lost 4 bases and the V segment lost 5 bases, leaving 5 bases of the junction unmatched. The CDR3 reads CASSTTSAPDTQYF. The CDR3 DNA sequence: TGTGCCAGCAGTACGACTAGCGCCCCAGATACGCAGTATTTT.

The chain has TRBV5-6 and TRBJ1-6; D gene ambiguous. V was shortened by 3 bases and J by 8 bases, with 9 bases between the two germline ends. Germline CDR1 is SGHDT and CDR2 is YYEEEE. This CDR3 spans 13 amino acids. The CDR3 here is CASSSHRYSPLHF. The CDR3 DNA reads TGTGCCAGCAGCTCCCATAGGTATTCACCCCTCCACTTT.

The J gene is TRBJ1-1, the V gene TRBV18; D is unclear. The CDR3 is made up of 12 amino acids. CDR1 is KGHSH and CDR2 is LQKENI in the germline V gene. Trimming removed 10 bases from V and 5 bases from J, with 14 bases in between. The CDR3 loop is CATSDGGTEAFF. The DNA of the CDR3 is TGTGCCACCTCCGACGGAGGGACTGAAGCTTTCTTT.